This TCR beta chain appears in the sequencing data of a study of blood T cell repertoires in COVID-19. Study-level information: Some COVID-19 samples were acute and others convalescent; all came from the United States, Italy and Spain.

How the authors handled the data: Reference gene primer amplification gave nucleated cell count estimates. The repertoire was sequenced with immunoSEQ multiplex PCR; TCRdb's copy has only in-frame clones and lacks some. V and J calls and clone size come straight from that table; D and trimming were deduced from the DNA. This sample yields about half a million clones, of which approximately 85% are seen a single time; approximately 3.4% belongs to the top ten. This clone was detected only once. There are 14 residues in the CDR3. Germline V gene data show CDR1 as LNHDA and CDR2 as SQIVND (reference sequence). V was shortened by 6 bases and J by 4 bases, with 12 bases between the two germline ends.

The sequence came from a human donor in a cohort sampled during active COVID-19. The specimen was peripheral blood. The chain combines TRBV19 with TRBJ2-2; D not resolved. CDR3 protein: CASRARGPTGELFF. The CDR3, as DNA: TGTGCCAGTAGGGCCCGAGGCCCCACCGGGGAGCTGTTTTTT.